The clone carrying this T cell receptor beta chain was found many times. Its specificity is not known. Researchers amplified the TCR beta CDR3 regions from RNA transcripts. Primed by the HTBI set, a first-round RT-PCR was run on the TCR CDR3. TCRdb independently ran MiXCR on the multiplex PCR reads; one entry per CDR3 protein. The profile shows 410,000 or so distinct CDR3 sequences, roughly 14% of them singletons. These data belong to a study of T cells in Graves' hyperthyroidism and ophthalmopathy. Whole-study context: Peripheral blood was obtained at initial diagnosis, preceding any treatment. Regarding the study as a whole: Researchers found most expanded thyroid clonotypes above 0.001 in blood as well.

This CDR3 contains 15 residues. The V gene lost 1 base and the J gene lost 4 bases, with 13 bases spanning the gap. The germline V gene has CDR1 MNHEY and CDR2 SMNVEV (reference sequence). The chain links TRBV27 to TRBJ2-5; D is undetermined. Specimen: blood. The clonotype was recovered from a man aged 18 to 29 with Graves' ophthalmopathy. The chain's CDR3 is CASSLWARTPETQYF. In nucleotides, the CDR3 is TGTGCCAGCAGTTTATGGGCTCGAACCCCAGAGACCCAGTACTTC.